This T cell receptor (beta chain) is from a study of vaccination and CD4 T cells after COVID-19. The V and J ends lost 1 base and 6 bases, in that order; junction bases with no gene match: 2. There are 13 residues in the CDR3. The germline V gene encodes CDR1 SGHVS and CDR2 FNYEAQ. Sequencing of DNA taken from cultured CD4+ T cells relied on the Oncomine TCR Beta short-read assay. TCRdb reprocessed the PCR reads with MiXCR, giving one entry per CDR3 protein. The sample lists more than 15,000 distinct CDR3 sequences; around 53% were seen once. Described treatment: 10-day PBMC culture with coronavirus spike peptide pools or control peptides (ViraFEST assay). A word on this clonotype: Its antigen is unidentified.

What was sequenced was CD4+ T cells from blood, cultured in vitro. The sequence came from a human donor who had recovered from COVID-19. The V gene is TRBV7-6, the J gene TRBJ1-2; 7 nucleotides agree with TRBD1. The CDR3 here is CASSLVTGHGYTF. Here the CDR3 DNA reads TGTGCCAGCAGCTTAGTGACAGGGCATGGCTACACCTTC. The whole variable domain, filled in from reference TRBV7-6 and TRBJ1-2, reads GAGVSQSPRYKVTKRGQDVALRCDPISGHVSLYWYRQALGQGPEFLTYFNYEAQQDKSGLPNDRFSAERPEGSISTLTIQRTEQRDSAMYRCASSLVTGHGYTFGSGTRLTVV.